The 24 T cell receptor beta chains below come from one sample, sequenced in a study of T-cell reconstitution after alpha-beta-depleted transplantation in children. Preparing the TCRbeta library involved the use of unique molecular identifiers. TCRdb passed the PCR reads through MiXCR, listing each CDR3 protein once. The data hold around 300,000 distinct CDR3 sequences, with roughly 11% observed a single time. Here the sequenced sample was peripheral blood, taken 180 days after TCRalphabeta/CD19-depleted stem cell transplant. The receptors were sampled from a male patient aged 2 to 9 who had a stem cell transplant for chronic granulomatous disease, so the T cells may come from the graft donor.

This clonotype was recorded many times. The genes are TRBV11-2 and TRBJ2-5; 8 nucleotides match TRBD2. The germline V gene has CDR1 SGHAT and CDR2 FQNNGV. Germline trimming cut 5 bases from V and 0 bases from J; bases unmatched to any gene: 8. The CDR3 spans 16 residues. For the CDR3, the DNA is TGTGCCAGCAGCCCCGCCCTCGGGAGGGACCAAGAGACCCAGTACTTC. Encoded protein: CASSPALGRDQETQYF.

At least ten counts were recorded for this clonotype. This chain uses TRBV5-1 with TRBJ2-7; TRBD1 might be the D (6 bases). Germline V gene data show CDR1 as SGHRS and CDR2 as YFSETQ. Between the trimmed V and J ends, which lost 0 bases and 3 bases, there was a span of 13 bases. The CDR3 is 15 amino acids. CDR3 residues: CASSLEGHILYEQYF. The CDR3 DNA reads TGCGCCAGCAGCTTGGAGGGACACATACTCTACGAGCAGTACTTC.

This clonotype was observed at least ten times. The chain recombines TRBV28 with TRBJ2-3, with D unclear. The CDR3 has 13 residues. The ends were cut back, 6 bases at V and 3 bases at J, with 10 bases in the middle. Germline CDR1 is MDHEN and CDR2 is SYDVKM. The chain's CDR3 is CASSLLQTDTQYF. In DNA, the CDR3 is TGTGCCAGCAGCCTCTTACAGACAGATACGCAGTATTTT.

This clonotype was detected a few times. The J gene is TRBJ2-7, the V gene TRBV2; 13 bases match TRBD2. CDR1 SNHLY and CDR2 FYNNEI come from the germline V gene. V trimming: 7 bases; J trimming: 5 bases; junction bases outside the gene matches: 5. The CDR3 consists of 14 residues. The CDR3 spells CASTGLAGPHEQYF. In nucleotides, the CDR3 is TGTGCCAGCACGGGACTAGCGGGGCCCCACGAGCAGTACTTC.

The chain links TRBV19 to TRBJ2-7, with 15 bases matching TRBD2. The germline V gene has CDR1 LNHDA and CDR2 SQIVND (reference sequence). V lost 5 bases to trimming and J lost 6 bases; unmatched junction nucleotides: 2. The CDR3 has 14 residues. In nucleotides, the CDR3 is TGTGCCAGTAGTGTGGGACTAGCGGGAGGCGAGCAGTACTTC. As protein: CASSVGLAGGEQYF.

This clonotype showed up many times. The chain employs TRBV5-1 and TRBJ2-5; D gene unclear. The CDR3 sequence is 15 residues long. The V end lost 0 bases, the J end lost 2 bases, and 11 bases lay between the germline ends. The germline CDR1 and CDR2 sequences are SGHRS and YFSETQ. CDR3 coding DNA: TGCGCCAGCAGCTTGGTGACAAAATTACAAGAGACCCAGTACTTC. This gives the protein CASSLVTKLQETQYF.

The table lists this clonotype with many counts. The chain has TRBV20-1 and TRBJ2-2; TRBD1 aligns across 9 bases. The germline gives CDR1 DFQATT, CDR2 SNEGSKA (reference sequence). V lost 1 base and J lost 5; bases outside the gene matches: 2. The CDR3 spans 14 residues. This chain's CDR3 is CSARGQGDTGELFF. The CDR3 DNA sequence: TGCAGTGCTAGAGGACAGGGGGATACCGGGGAGCTGTTTTTT.

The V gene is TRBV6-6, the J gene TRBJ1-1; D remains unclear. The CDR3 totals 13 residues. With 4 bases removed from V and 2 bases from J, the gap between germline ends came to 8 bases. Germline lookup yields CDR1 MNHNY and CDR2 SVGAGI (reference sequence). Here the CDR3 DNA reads TGTGCCAGCAGTTCCGCCCCCAACACTGAAGCTTTCTTT. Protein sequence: CASSSAPNTEAFF.

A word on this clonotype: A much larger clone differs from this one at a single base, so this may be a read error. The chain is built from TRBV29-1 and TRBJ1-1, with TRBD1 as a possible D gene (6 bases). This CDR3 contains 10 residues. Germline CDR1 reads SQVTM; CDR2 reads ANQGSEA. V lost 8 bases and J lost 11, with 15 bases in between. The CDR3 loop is CSIGGHGAFF. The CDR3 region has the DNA TGCAGCATTGGGGGACACGGGGCTTTCTTT.

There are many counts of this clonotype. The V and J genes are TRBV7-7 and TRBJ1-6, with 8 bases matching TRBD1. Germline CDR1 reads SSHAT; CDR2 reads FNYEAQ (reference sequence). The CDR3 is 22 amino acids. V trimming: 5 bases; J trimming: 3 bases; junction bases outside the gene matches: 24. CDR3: CASSARVRGPPMNKGYNSPLHF. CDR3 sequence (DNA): TGTGCCAGCAGCGCACGTGTCAGGGGGCCGCCTATGAATAAAGGCTATAATTCACCCCTCCACTTT.

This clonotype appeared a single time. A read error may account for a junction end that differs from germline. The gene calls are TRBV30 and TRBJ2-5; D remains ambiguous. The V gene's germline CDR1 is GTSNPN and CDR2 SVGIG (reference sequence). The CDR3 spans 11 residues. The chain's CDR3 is CARSEQETQYF. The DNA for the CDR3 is TGTGCCAGGAGCGAGCAAGAGACCCAGTACTTC.

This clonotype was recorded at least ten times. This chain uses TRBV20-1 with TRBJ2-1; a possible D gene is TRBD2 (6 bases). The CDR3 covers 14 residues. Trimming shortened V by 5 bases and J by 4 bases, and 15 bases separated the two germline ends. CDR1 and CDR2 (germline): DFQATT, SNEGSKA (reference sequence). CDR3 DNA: TGCAGTGCTGAGGGAGGCGGGAATTACAATGAGCAGTTCTTC. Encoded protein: CSAEGGGNYNEQFF.

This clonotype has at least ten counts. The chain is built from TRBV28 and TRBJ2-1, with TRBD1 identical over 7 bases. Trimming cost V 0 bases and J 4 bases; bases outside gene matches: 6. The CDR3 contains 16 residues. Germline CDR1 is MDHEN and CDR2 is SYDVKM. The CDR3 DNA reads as TGTGCCAGCAGTTTATGGACAGGGTGGACTTACAATGAGCAGTTCTTC. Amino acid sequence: CASSLWTGWTYNEQFF.

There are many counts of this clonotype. CDR3 sequence reads: CASSDALYGRLNTEAFF. The CDR3 DNA is TGTGCCAGCAGTGATGCTCTTTACGGACGATTGAACACTGAAGCTTTCTTT. The rearrangement joins TRBV2 to TRBJ1-1; no firm D call. The V gene's germline CDR1 is SNHLY and CDR2 FYNNEI. CDR3 length: 17 residues. V lost 3 bases to trimming and J lost 0 bases, with 17 bases between them.

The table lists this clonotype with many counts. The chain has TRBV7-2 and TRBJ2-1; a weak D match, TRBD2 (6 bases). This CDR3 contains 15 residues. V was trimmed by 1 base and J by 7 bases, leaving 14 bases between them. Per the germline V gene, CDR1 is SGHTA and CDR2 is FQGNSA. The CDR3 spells CASSLGWRGRNEQFF. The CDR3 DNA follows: TGTGCCAGCAGCTTAGGTTGGCGGGGCAGGAATGAGCAGTTCTTC.

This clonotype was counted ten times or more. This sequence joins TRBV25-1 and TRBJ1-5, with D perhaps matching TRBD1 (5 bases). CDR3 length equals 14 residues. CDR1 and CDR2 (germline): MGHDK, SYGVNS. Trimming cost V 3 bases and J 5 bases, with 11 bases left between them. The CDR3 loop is CASSDSRVDQPQHF. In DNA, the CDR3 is TGTGCCAGCAGTGATTCCAGGGTGGATCAGCCCCAGCATTTT.

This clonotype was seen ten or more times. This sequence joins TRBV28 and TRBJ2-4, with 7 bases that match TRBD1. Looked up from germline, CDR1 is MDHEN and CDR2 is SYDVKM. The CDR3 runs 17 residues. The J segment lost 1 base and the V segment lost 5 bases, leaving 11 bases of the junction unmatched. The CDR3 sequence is CASSPWDSRGAKNIQYF. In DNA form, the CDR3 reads TGTGCCAGCAGTCCCTGGGACAGCCGAGGGGCCAAAAACATTCAGTACTTC.

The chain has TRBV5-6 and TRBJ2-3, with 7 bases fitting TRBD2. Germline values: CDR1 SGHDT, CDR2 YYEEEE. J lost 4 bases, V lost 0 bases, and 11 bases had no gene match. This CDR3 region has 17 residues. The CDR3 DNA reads TGTGCCAGCAGCTTGGCGTGGGGTGGACTAGTGCCAGATACGCAGTATTTT. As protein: CASSLAWGGLVPDTQYF.

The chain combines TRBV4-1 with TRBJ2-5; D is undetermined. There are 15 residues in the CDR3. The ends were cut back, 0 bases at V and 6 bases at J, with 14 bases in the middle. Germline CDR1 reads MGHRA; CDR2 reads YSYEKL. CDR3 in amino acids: CASSQERLTAKTQYF. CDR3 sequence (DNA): TGCGCCAGCAGCCAAGAACGATTGACGGCCAAGACCCAGTACTTC.

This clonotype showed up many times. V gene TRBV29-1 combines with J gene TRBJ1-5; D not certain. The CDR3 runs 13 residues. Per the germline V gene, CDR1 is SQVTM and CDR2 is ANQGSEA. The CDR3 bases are TGCAGGTGCCCAATTCTTAGCAATCAGCCCCAGCATTTT. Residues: CRCPILSNQPQHF.

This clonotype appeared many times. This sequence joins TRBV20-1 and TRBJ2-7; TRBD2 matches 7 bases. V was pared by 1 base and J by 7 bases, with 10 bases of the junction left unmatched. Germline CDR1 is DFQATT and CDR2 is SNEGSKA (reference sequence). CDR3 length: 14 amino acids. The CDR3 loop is CSARGTSALGEQYF. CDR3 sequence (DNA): TGCAGTGCTAGAGGTACTAGCGCCCTGGGGGAGCAGTACTTC.

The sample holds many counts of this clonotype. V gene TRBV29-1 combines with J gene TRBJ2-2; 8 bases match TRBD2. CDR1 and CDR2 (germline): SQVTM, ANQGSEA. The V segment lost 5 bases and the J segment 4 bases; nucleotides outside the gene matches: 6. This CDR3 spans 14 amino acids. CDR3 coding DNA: TGCAGCGTTCGAGCGGGAGTGGGCACCGGGGAGCTGTTTTTT. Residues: CSVRAGVGTGELFF.

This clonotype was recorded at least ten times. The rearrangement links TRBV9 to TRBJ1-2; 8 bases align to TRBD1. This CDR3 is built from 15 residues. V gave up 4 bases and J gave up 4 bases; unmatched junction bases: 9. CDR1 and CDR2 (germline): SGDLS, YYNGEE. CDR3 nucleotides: TGTGCCAGCAGCTTCGGGACAGGAGGTGGCTATGGCTACACCTTC. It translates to CASSFGTGGGYGYTF.

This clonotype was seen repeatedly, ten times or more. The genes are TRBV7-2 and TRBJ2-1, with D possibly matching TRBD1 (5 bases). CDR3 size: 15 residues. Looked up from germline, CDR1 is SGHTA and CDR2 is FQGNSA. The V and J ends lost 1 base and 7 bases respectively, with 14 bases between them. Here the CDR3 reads CASSLVSGPLNEQFF. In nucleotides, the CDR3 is TGTGCCAGCAGCTTAGTGTCAGGGCCCCTAAATGAGCAGTTCTTC.